The 29 T cell receptor beta chains below come from one sample, sequenced in a study of CD8 T cells in ankylosing spondylitis. General study results and limits: Apparently characteristic of ankylosing spondylitis blood was a TCR beta motif (roughly eight highly homologous variants).

Their antigens remain unidentified. MiXCR, run by TCRdb on the 5' RACE reads, gives a single entry per CDR3 protein. This table has 700,000 to 1,000,000 distinct CDR3 sequences, 10% to 15% appearing once. Sequenced: blood, either unsorted or a sorted T cell fraction (not recorded which). The receptors originated from a male donor with ankylosing spondylitis.

The genes are TRBV7-2 and TRBJ2-7; 7 nucleotides match TRBD1. Looked up from germline, CDR1 is SGHTA and CDR2 is FQGNSA. The CDR3 covers 14 residues. With V trimmed by 5 bases and J by 6 bases, 10 bases remained unmatched. CDR3: CASSGSRGRSEQYF. The DNA for the CDR3 is TGTGCCAGCAGCGGCTCTAGGGGGCGAAGCGAGCAGTACTTC.

The rearrangement joins TRBV2 to TRBJ2-2; 7 bases fit TRBD1. Trimming removed 4 bases from V and 5 bases from J; junction bases left unmatched: 4. The CDR3 is 14 amino acids. Germline V gene data show CDR1 as SNHLY and CDR2 as FYNNEI. The DNA for the CDR3 is TGTGCCAGCAGTGGCGGCAGGGGGACCGGGGAGCTGTTTTTT. It translates to CASSGGRGTGELFF.

This clonotype was observed a handful of times. The genes are TRBV29-1 and TRBJ2-2, with a possible D match to TRBD1 (5 bases). The CDR3 length is 13 residues. V was shortened by 6 bases and J by 6 bases, with 14 bases between the two germline ends. CDR1 is SQVTM and CDR2 is ANQGSEA in the germline V gene. The CDR3 sequence: CSVGHSGSGELFF. The CDR3 DNA follows: TGCAGCGTGGGGCATTCAGGGTCCGGGGAGCTGTTTTTT.

In this sample, this clonotype turned up a few times. V is TRBV5-1 and J is TRBJ2-5; D is perhaps TRBD2 (5 bases). The CDR3 runs 17 residues. The germline V gene encodes CDR1 SGHRS and CDR2 YFSETQ. V was cut by 2 bases and J by 5 bases, with 22 bases left in between. This chain's CDR3 is CASSLLPARVSGETQYF. The CDR3 nucleotides read TGCGCCAGCAGCTTACTCCCGGCCCGGGTTTCGGGGGAGACCCAGTACTTC.

The V and J genes are TRBV28 and TRBJ2-5, with 7 bases that match TRBD1. Germline CDR1 and CDR2: MDHEN and SYDVKM. The CDR3 length is 15 residues. Trimming took 4 bases from V and 3 from J; bases not matched to a gene: 8. The CDR3 coding sequence is TGTGCCAGCAGTTCACTGGGACAGTACGAAGAGACCCAGTACTTC. This translates into CASSSLGQYEETQYF.

Concerning this clonotype itself: Sequence at one end of the junction differs from germline and may be a read error. The chain joins TRBV10-2 to TRBJ2-2, with D perhaps matching TRBD1 or TRBD2 (5 bases each). Per germline, CDR1 WSHSY and CDR2 SAAADI. The CDR3 loop spans 17 amino acids. In DNA form, the CDR3 reads TGCACCAGCAGTGACCAGCCGGGACGGGTTTTACGAGGGGAGCTGTTTTTT. The encoded protein is CTSSDQPGRVLRGELFF.

This clonotype has more than one count but fewer than ten. The rearrangement joins TRBV5-6 to TRBJ2-5; no definite D call. This CDR3 contains 13 residues. From germline, CDR1 is SGHDT and CDR2 YYEEEE. V was cut by 4 bases and J by 4 bases, with 11 bases left in between. CDR3 residues: CASSPVTLETQYF. CDR3 in DNA: TGTGCCAGCAGCCCAGTTACTTTAGAGACCCAGTACTTC.

This clonotype has at least ten counts. The genes are TRBV7-2 and TRBJ2-2; D uncertain. Trimming cost V 6 bases and J 3 bases, with 5 bases left between them. Germline-derived CDR1 and CDR2 are SGHTA and FQGNSA. The CDR3 runs to 12 residues. The CDR3 loop is CASRSYTGELFF. The CDR3 DNA reads TGTGCCAGCAGATCGTACACCGGGGAGCTGTTTTTT.

This clonotype was detected only a few times. The J gene is TRBJ1-5, the V gene TRBV10-3, with D uncertain. The CDR3 has 14 residues. Trimming shortened V by 0 bases and J by 5 bases, and 8 bases separated the two germline ends. Germline CDR1 and CDR2: ENHRY and SYGVKD. This CDR3 reads CAISESNRDQPQHF. CDR3 nucleotides: TGTGCCATCAGTGAGTCGAATAGGGATCAGCCCCAGCATTTT.

This clonotype was counted between two and nine times. The V call is TRBV10-1, the J call TRBJ2-1, with 13 nucleotides matching TRBD2. There are 16 residues in the CDR3. CDR1 and CDR2 (germline): WNHNN, SYGVQD (reference sequence). Germline trimming cut 3 bases from V and 4 bases from J; bases unmatched to any gene: 3. The CDR3 DNA sequence: TGCGCCAGCAGTGACCCGGGACTAGCGGGATACAATGAGCAGTTCTTC. It translates to CASSDPGLAGYNEQFF.

The chain uses TRBV7-9 and TRBJ1-1; TRBD1 is a possible D gene (6 bases). Between the trimmed V and J ends, which lost 5 bases and 4 bases, there was a span of 20 bases. The CDR3 sequence is 16 residues long. Germline V CDR1 and CDR2: SEHNR, FQNEAQ (reference sequence). In nucleotides, the CDR3 is TGTGCCAGCAGCGCTCGAAGGTACAGGGCGGGCACTGAAGCTTTCTTT. It encodes CASSARRYRAGTEAFF.

The V call is TRBV12-5, the J call TRBJ1-1, with 11 bases fitting TRBD1. The CDR3 length is 16 residues. In germline, CDR1 is LGHNT, CDR2 FRNRAP. J lost 4 bases, V lost 3 bases, and 7 bases had no gene match. The CDR3 sequence is CASGFGQGAGGTEAFF. The CDR3 DNA reads as TGTGCTAGTGGTTTCGGACAGGGGGCTGGTGGCACTGAAGCTTTCTTT.

In its sample, this clonotype was seen many times. CDR3 in amino acids: CASSLRGGDIQYF. Here the CDR3 DNA reads TGTGCCAGCAGTTTAAGAGGGGGAGACATTCAGTACTTC. V is TRBV7-2 and J is TRBJ2-4; D perhaps matches TRBD1 (6 bases). This CDR3 has 13 amino acids. CDR1 is SGHTA, CDR2 FQGNSA, per germline. Trimming left V 6 bases short and J 8 bases short, with 14 bases between.

Ten or more counts support this clonotype. The rearrangement links TRBV20-1 to TRBJ2-5; 12 bases align to TRBD2. The J segment lost 5 bases and the V segment lost 3 bases, leaving 4 bases of the junction unmatched. The CDR3 contains 14 residues. CDR1 is DFQATT and CDR2 is SNEGSKA in the germline V gene (reference sequence). CDR3 protein: CSARTSGRSETQYF. The DNA of the CDR3 is TGCAGTGCTAGGACTAGCGGGAGATCGGAGACCCAGTACTTC.

This clonotype was seen a handful of times. The chain employs TRBV6-5 and TRBJ2-3, with TRBD2 as a possible D gene (6 bases). V was pared by 1 base and J by 3 bases, with 11 bases between. Germline V gene lookup returns CDR1 MNHEY and CDR2 SVGAGI. The CDR3 extends over 15 amino acids. The CDR3 DNA follows: TGTGCCAGCAGTTACTGGGCGGGAAGGACAGATACGCAGTATTTT. Protein product: CASSYWAGRTDTQYF.

About this clonotype: It may be a read error: a sequence one base away is much more abundant. The CDR3 here is CASSLAIYGYTF. The CDR3 DNA follows: TGTGCCAGCAGCTTAGCTATCTATGGCTACACCTTC. The rearrangement uses TRBV7-9 and TRBJ1-2; no clear D gene. Germline lookup yields CDR1 SEHNR and CDR2 FQNEAQ (reference sequence). This CDR3 is 12 amino acids long. V was cut by 0 bases and J by 4 bases, with 3 bases left in between.

V usage is TRBV12-3 or TRBV12-4 and J usage is TRBJ1-5; D might be TRBD1 (5 bases). The CDR3 consists of 13 residues. The ends were cut back, 3 bases at V and 8 bases at J, with 11 bases in the middle. CDR3 bases: TGTGCCAGCAGTTTTGCAGGGAGGGAGCCCCAGCATTTT. It encodes CASSFAGREPQHF.

At least ten counts were recorded for this clonotype. This chain joins TRBV5-6 and TRBJ1-1, with D hard to call. This CDR3 contains 15 residues. Trimming removed 4 bases at V and 1 base at J, with 14 bases between. CDR1 is SGHDT and CDR2 is YYEEEE in the germline V gene. In DNA, the CDR3 is TGTGCCAGCAGCCCTTATCGACGGCCGAACACTGAAGCTTTCTTT. Its protein is CASSPYRRPNTEAFF. Full variable domain (missing parts from reference TRBV5-6 and TRBJ1-1): DAGVTQSPTHLIKTRGQQVTLRCSPKSGHDTVSWYQQALGQGPQFIFQYYEEEERQRGNFPDRFSGHQFPNYSSELNVNALLLGDSALYLCASSPYRRPNTEAFFGQGTRLTVV.

The rearrangement joins TRBV7-9 to TRBJ2-1, with 8 bases aligning to TRBD1. The CDR3 has 16 residues. Trimming at V came to 4 bases and at J to 4 bases, leaving 9 bases not matched to a gene. In germline, CDR1 is SEHNR, CDR2 FQNEAQ (reference sequence). The chain's CDR3 is CASSSTAGGRYNEQFF. The DNA of the CDR3 is TGTGCCAGCAGCTCGACAGCAGGGGGCAGGTACAATGAGCAGTTCTTC.

Comments on this clonotype: A much larger clone lies one base from this, so it may be a read error. The chain carries TRBV15 and TRBJ2-1, with 12 bases lining up with TRBD2. From germline, CDR1 is LNHNV and CDR2 YYDKDF (reference sequence). The CDR3 totals 16 residues. The CDR3 protein is CTTSRDPSGGAIEQFF. Here the CDR3 DNA reads TGTACCACCAGCAGAGATCCTAGCGGGGGGGCCATTGAGCAGTTCTTC.

There are a few counts of this clonotype. This chain connects TRBV10-3 to TRBJ2-1; no clear D gene. Germline assignment: CDR1 ENHRY and CDR2 SYGVKD. The CDR3 runs 17 residues. V lost 0 bases to trimming and J lost 0 bases, with 12 bases between them. The CDR3 DNA follows: TGTGCCATCAGTGAGTCGGGGAAGGACCCCTCCTACAATGAGCAGTTCTTC. Translation gives CAISESGKDPSYNEQFF.

Ten or more counts support this clonotype. The V call is TRBV5-1, the J call TRBJ1-1, with TRBD1 as a possible D gene (6 bases). Germline lookup yields CDR1 SGHRS and CDR2 YFSETQ. V gave up 4 bases and J gave up 5 bases, with 9 bases separating them. This CDR3 comprises 12 residues. The CDR3 bases are TGCGCCAGCAGCACAGGGCAAACTGAAGCTTTCTTT. As protein: CASSTGQTEAFF. The full variable domain, rest sourced from reference TRBV5-1 and TRBJ1-1, is KAGVTQTPRYLIKTRGQQVTLSCSPISGHRSVSWYQQTPGQGLQFLFEYFSETQRNKGNFPGRFSGRQFSNSRSEMNVSTLELGDSALYLCASSTGQTEAFFGQGTRLTVV.

This clonotype was seen a few times. The V gene is TRBV10-3, the J gene TRBJ1-3; 10 bases are shared with TRBD1. Germline V gene data show CDR1 as ENHRY and CDR2 as SYGVKD. After removal of 6 bases from V and 8 bases from J, the junction contained 4 bases not matched to a gene. The CDR3 is 13 amino acids. The CDR3 coding sequence is TGTGCCATCAGGGGGACAGGGGCAGACACCATATATTTT. The encoded protein is CAIRGTGADTIYF.

This chain links TRBV29-1 with TRBJ1-2; 8 positions agree with TRBD1. V trimming: 6 bases; J trimming: 4 bases; junction bases outside the gene matches: 22. Germline values: CDR1 SQVTM, CDR2 ANQGSEA. The CDR3 runs to 18 residues. The CDR3: CSVGGVHGQGESGYGYTF. CDR3 in DNA: TGCAGCGTAGGTGGCGTCCATGGACAGGGTGAATCAGGCTATGGCTACACCTTC.

V gene TRBV29-1 combines with J gene TRBJ2-6, with D perhaps TRBD1 (6 bases). The CDR3 consists of 16 residues. Germline assignment: CDR1 SQVTM and CDR2 ANQGSEA. The V end was cut by 4 bases, the J end by 0 bases, with 13 bases between. CDR3 nucleotides: TGCAGCGTTGGGGCAGGGACAAACTCTGGGGCCAACGTCCTGACTTTC. It translates to CSVGAGTNSGANVLTF.

Many counts were recorded for this clonotype. V and J are TRBV29-1 and TRBJ2-5; TRBD2 might be the D (6 bases). Germline CDR1 and CDR2: SQVTM and ANQGSEA. V dropped 0 bases and J dropped 1 base, with 9 bases sitting between them. The CDR3 totals 14 residues. Here the CDR3 reads CSVEDRGGQETQYF. The CDR3 coding sequence is TGCAGCGTTGAAGATCGGGGAGGCCAAGAGACCCAGTACTTC. The full variable domain, rest sourced from reference TRBV29-1 and TRBJ2-5, is SAVISQKPSRDICQRGTSLTIQCQVDSQVTMMFWYRQQPGQSLTLIATANQGSEATYESGFVIDKFPISRPNLTFSTLTVSNMSPEDSSIYLCSVEDRGGQETQYFGPGTRLLVL.

This clonotype was counted ten times or more. The gene calls are TRBV7-2 and TRBJ2-6; D not certain. The CDR3 runs to 14 residues. V lost 8 bases and J 0 bases, leaving 8 bases between the germline ends. CDR1 SGHTA and CDR2 FQGNSA come from the germline V gene. CDR3 region: CASWDNSGANVLTF. The CDR3, as DNA: TGTGCCAGCTGGGATAACTCTGGGGCCAACGTCCTGACTTTC.

Many counts were recorded for this clonotype. The rearrangement links TRBV4-1 to TRBJ2-7, with D perhaps matching TRBD1 (6 bases). This CDR3 comprises 17 residues. The ends were cut back, 4 bases at V and 0 bases at J, with 19 bases in the middle. CDR1 and CDR2 from the germline V gene are MGHRA and YSYEKL. CDR3 nucleotide sequence: TGCGCCAGCAGCCGGGCCTCCCAGGGGAGCAGCTCCTACGAGCAGTACTTC. Residues: CASSRASQGSSSYEQYF.

This CDR3 is CASILRRTDTQYF. The CDR3 DNA reads TGTGCCAGCATTCTCCGGCGCACAGATACGCAGTATTTT. The rearrangement uses TRBV6-6 and TRBJ2-3; unclear D gene. CDR1 MNHNY and CDR2 SVGAGI come from the germline V gene (reference sequence). Trimming took off 7 bases at V and 1 base at J, with 9 bases between the two ends. CDR3 length: 13 amino acids.